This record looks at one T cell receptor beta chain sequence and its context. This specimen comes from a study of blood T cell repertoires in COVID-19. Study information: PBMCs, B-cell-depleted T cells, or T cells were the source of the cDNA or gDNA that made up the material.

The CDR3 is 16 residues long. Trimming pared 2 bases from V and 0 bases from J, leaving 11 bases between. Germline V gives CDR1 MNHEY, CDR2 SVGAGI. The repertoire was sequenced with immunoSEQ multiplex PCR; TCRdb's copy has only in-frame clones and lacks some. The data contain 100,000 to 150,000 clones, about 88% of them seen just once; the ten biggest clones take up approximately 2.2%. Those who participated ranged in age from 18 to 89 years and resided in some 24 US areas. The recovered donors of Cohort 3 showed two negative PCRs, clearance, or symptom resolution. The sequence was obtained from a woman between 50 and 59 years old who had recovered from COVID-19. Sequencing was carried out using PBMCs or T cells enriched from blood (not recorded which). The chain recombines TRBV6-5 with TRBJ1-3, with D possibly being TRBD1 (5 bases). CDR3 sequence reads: CASSYLGGISGNTIYF. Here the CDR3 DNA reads TGTGCCAGCAGTTACCTGGGGGGGATCTCTGGAAACACCATATATTTT.